This note documents a single T cell receptor beta chain sequence. The antigen remains undetermined. The assay was immunoSEQ multiplex PCR, and TCRdb's table has in-frame clones only and misses some. The sample lists around 76,000 clones, roughly 94% seen once, with around 0.57% in the top ten. The source of the sample is a study of graft-versus-host responses after intestinal transplantation. As for the study in general: Isolated intestinal, liver-intestinal, or multivisceral transplants were what recipients had. All of the recipients had induction that used anti-thymocyte globulin, then tacrolimus and steroids for approximately 3 years. Study findings and constraints: Some GvH clones were seen earlier in gut or blood, suggesting intestinal origin. High graft-versus-host to host-versus-graft clonal ratios were found in allografts of patients who had graft-donor T cell macrochimerism.

This receptor was identified in a human donor who received an intestinal transplant. This material consisted of unstimulated CD8+ T cells sorted from spleen or lymph node cells, taken before intestinal transplant.

This chain's CDR3 is CASSFLDEQYF. CDR3 in DNA: TGTGCCAGCAGTTTCTTGGATGAGCAGTACTTC. This chain uses TRBV6-6 with TRBJ2-7; no firm D call. In germline, CDR1 is MNHNY, CDR2 SVGAGI (reference sequence). This CDR3 comprises 11 residues. V lost 4 bases to trimming and J lost 7 bases, with 8 bases between them.